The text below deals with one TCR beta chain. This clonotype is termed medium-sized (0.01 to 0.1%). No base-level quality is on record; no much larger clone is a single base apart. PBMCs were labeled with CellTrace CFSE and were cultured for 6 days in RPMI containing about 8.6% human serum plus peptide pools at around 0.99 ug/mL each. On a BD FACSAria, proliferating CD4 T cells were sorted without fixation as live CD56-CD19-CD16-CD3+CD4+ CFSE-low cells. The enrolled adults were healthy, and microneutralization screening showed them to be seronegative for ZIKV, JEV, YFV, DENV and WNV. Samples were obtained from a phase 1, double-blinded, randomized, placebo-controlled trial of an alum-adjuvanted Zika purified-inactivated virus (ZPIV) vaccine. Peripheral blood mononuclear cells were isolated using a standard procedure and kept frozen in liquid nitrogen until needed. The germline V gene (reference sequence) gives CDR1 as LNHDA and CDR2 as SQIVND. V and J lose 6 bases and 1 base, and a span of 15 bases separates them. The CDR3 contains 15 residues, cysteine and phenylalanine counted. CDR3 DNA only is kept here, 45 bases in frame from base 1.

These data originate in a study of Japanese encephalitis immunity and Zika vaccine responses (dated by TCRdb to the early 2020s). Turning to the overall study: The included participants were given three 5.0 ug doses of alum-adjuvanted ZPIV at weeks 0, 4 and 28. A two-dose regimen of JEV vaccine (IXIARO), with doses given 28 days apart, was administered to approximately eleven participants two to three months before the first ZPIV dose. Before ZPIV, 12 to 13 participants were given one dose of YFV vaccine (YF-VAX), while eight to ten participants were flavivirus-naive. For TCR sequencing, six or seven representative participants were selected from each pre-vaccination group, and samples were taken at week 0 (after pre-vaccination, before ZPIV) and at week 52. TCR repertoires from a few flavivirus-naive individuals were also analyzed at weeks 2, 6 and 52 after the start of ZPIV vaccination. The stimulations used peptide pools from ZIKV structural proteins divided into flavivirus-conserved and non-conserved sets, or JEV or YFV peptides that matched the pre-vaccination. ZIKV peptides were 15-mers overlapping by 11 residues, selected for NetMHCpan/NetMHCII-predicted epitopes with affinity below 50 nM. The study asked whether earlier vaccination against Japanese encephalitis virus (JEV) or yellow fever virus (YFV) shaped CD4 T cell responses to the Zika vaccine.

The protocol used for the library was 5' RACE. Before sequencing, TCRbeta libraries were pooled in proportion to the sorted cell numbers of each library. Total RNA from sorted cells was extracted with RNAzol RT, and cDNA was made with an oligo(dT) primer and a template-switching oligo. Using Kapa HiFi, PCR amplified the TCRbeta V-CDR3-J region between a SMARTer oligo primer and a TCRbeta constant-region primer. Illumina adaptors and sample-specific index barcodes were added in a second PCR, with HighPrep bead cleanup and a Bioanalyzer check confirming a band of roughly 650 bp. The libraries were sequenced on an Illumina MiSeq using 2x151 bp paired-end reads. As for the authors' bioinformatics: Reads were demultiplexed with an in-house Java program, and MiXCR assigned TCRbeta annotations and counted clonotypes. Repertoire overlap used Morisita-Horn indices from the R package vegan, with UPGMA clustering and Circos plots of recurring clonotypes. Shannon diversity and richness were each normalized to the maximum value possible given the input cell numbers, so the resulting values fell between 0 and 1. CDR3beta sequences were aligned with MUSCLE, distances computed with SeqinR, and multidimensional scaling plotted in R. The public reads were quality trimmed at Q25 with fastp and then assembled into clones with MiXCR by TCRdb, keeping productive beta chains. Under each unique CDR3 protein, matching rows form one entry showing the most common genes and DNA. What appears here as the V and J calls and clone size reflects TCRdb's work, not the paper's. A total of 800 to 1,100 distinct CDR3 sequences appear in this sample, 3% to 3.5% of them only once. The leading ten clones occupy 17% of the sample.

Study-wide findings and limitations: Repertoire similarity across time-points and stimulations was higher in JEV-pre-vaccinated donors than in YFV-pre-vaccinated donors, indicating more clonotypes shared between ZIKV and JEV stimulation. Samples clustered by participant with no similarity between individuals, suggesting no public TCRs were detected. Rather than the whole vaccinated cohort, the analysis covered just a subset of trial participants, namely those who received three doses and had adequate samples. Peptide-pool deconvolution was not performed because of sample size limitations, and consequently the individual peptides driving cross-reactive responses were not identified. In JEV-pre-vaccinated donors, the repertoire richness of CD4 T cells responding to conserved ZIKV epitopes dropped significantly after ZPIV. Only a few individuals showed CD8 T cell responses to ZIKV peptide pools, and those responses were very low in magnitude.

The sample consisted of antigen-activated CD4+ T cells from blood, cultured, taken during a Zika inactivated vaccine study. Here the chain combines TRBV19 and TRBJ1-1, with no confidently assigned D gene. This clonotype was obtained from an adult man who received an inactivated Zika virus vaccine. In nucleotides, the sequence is TGTGCCAGTAGAGTCGGGGTGGCACCGAACACTGAAGCTTTCTTT. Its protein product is CASRVGVAPNTEAFF.